The rows below give T cell receptor beta chains drawn from one sample of a study of T-cell memory formation after mild COVID-19. TCRdb analysed the 5' RACE reads with MiXCR anew, one entry per CDR3 protein. The sample records more than 300,000 distinct CDR3 sequences, roughly 13% being singletons. Sequences were obtained from PBMCs or a T cell subset sorted from them (not recorded which). The receptors derive from a man aged 18 to 29 who had mild COVID-19 (a few samples of this study predate the infection). Cell type and time point are not known. CDR3s include the opening cysteine and the closing phenylalanine or tryptophan. The order of the fields is J gene, D gene, V gene, clone size, CDR3 DNA, CDR3 protein. A D gene is named only where the DNA matches it firmly. Only some rows state a clone size, as once, few, many or a class for expanded clones.

TRBJ1-1 NA TRBV5-4 many TGTGCCAGCAGGCGCATAGGGGGACAAAAGAACACTGAAGCTTTCTTT CASRRIGGQKNTEAFF
TRBJ2-4 NA TRBV6-1 few TGTGCCTCGATGGGACTCATGGTTCAGTACTTC CASMGLMVQYF
TRBJ1-5 TRBD1 TRBV10-2 NA TGCGCCAGCAGTGAGAGGGGGCCAAGCAATCAGCCCCAGCATTTT CASSERGPSNQPQHF
TRBJ2-1 NA TRBV5-1 NA TGCGCCAGCAGCAATATTCAGGGATCGGATGAGCAGTTCTTC CASSNIQGSDEQFF
TRBJ2-3 NA TRBV2 many TGTGCCAGCAGTGAAGAAAGTGATAAGTCCCCAGATACGCAGTATTTT CASSEESDKSPDTQYF
TRBJ1-6 NA TRBV4-3 NA TGCGCCAGCAGCCAAGAGTACGGCAGCTTTGACTATAATTCACCCCTCCACTTT CASSQEYGSFDYNSPLHF
TRBJ2-3 NA TRBV10-3 few TGTGCCATCAGTGAGTCGAAAGTTGGACGCCCAGATACGCAGTATTTT CAISESKVGRPDTQYF
TRBJ2-4 TRBD2 TRBV7-9 NA TGTGCCAGCAGCTTTTATTCTAGCGGGGTAATTCAGTACTTC CASSFYSSGVIQYF
TRBJ1-1 NA TRBV20-1 NA TGCAGTGCTAGTTCGGGCCCCGGCGGGACTGAAGCTTTCTTT CSASSGPGGTEAFF
TRBJ2-5 TRBD2 TRBV9 many TGTGCCAGCAGCGTAAATGTGGCTAGCGGGGGCCCGGAGACCCAGTACTTC CASSVNVASGGPETQYF
TRBJ2-1 TRBD1 TRBV6-2/TRBV6-3 NA TGTGCCAGCAGTACCAGGGGGACAGCATACAATGAGCAGTTCTTC CASSTRGTAYNEQFF
TRBJ2-5 TRBD2 TRBV28 NA TGTGCCAGCAGTAATCCAGCGGGGGGGCGAGAGACCCAGTACTTC CASSNPAGGRETQYF
TRBJ2-5 NA TRBV12-3/TRBV12-4 many TGTGCCAGCAGCCCCACGATAGCGTTTAGCGTAGAGACCCAGTACTTC CASSPTIAFSVETQYF
TRBJ1-5 NA TRBV20-1 few TGCAGTGCTCACCTGGGAGGGGATCAGCCCCAGCATTTT CSAHLGGDQPQHF
TRBJ1-5 NA TRBV20-1 few TGCAGTGCTAGAGGGCAGACAGTAGGTGATCAGCCCCAGCATTTT CSARGQTVGDQPQHF
TRBJ2-2 NA TRBV5-8 many TGTGCCAGCAGCTTGGATCTCGGGGAGCTGTTTTTT CASSLDLGELFF
TRBJ2-3 NA TRBV6-5 many TGTGCCAGCAGTTACTCGTTGGGCCGCACAGATACGCAGTATTTT CASSYSLGRTDTQYF
TRBJ2-5 NA TRBV7-6 many TGTGCCAGCAGCTTAGGAGGAAAGACCCAGTACTTC CASSLGGKTQYF
TRBJ2-1 NA TRBV6-2/TRBV6-3 NA TGTGCCAGCAGTTACTCTTTAAGGGAGCAGTTCTTC CASSYSLREQFF
TRBJ2-1 NA TRBV7-7 many TGTGCCAGCAGCTTAGGCGATCCGAATGAGCAGTTCTTC CASSLGDPNEQFF
TRBJ2-1 NA TRBV4-3 many TGCGCCAGCAGCCAAGTCAGCAGCGACAATGAGCAGTTCTTC CASSQVSSDNEQFF
TRBJ2-7 TRBD1 TRBV27 NA TGTGCCAGCAGTTTAACGGGACAGGGTCGCGAGCAGTACTTC CASSLTGQGREQYF
TRBJ2-1 NA TRBV7-8 many TGTGCCAGCAGCTTAGCAGGCTCCTACAATGAGCAGTTCTTC CASSLAGSYNEQFF
TRBJ2-1 NA TRBV20-1 few TGCAGTGCTAGAGATCCCGGCGGGGAAAGAGTTTTTGATGAGCAGTTCTTC CSARDPGGERVFDEQFF
TRBJ1-2 NA TRBV19 many TGTGCCAGTAGTTCGTCCCCCCGGAGCCATGGCTACACCTTC CASSSSPRSHGYTF
TRBJ2-2 NA TRBV27 NA TGTGCCAGCAGTTACAGAGGTGGCACCACCGGGGAGCTGTTTTTT CASSYRGGTTGELFF
TRBJ2-1 TRBD2 TRBV27 few TGTGCCAGCAGTCCGAGACTAGCGGGGTTCTCCTACAATGAGCAGTTCTTC CASSPRLAGFSYNEQFF
TRBJ2-5 NA TRBV6-2/TRBV6-3 NA TGTGCCAGCAGTTTTCTAGTGGGCGAGACCCAGTACTTC CASSFLVGETQYF
TRBJ1-1 TRBD1 TRBV7-6 few TGTGCCAGCAGCTTAGGACGGGCCAGGGGGACGAACACTGAAGCTTTCTTT CASSLGRARGTNTEAFF
TRBJ2-1 NA TRBV12-3/TRBV12-4 NA TGTGCCAGCAGTTTGGGGTTGAGTTCCGAGCCTAACAATGAGCAGTTCTTC CASSLGLSSEPNNEQFF
TRBJ1-5 NA TRBV3-1 NA TGTGCCAGCAGCCAAACAGGGCCTCAGCCCCAGCATTTT CASSQTGPQPQHF
TRBJ1-4 NA TRBV5-1 few TGCGCCAGCAGCGGAGACCCGGGGGAGAATGAAAAACTGTTTTTT CASSGDPGENEKLFF
TRBJ2-3 TRBD2 TRBV7-3 few TGTGCCAGCAGCTTCACTAGCGGGGCCCATACGCAGTATTTT CASSFTSGAHTQYF